The rows below give T cell receptor beta chains drawn from one sample of a study of radiotherapy plus CTLA-4 blockade in lung cancer. The protocol was immunoSEQ multiplex PCR, while the TCRdb copy is restricted to in-frame clones and leaves out a portion. The data show 85,000 to 95,000 clones, around 84% seen once. The source material was peripheral blood, sampled from a patient treated with radiotherapy plus ipilimumab. Source of these receptors: a human donor with non-small cell lung cancer that progressed on radiotherapy plus ipilimumab. The CDR3 runs from the conserved cysteine through the conserved F or W.

v_call	j_call	cdr3_aa
TRBV6-6	TRBJ1-2	CASSKIAGRVVYGYTF
TRBV5-1	TRBJ2-7	CASSAGTSEQYF
TRBV11-2	TRBJ2-2	CASSLTGGYSGELFF
TRBV5-6	TRBJ1-4	CASSLGGTPNEKLFF
TRBV4-1	TRBJ1-5	CASSQSQNQPQHF
TRBV27	TRBJ2-3	CASSDGTSGRDTQYF
TRBV28	TRBJ2-1	CASTLRGHLNNEQFF
TRBV10-1	TRBJ2-7	CASSESQGALREQYF
TRBV2	TRBJ2-5	CASRVGGTQETQYF
TRBV6-5	TRBJ2-2	CASRLKNTGELFF
TRBV5-1	TRBJ1-1	CASSQTGNTEAFF
TRBV14	TRBJ2-7	CASSQGGEQYF
TRBV15	TRBJ1-1	CATSRGPQAEAFF
TRBV10-3	TRBJ1-2	CAINVGWDTGGGYTF
TRBV5-4	TRBJ2-3	CASSLQGYTQYF
TRBV7-3	TRBJ2-7	CASSQSSESSYEQYF
TRBV5-1	TRBJ2-1	CASSSYRDRDNEQFF
TRBV11-2	TRBJ1-2	CASSLDVRDYGYTF
TRBV27	TRBJ2-3	CASSLGISDTQYF
TRBV19	TRBJ1-5	CASRRKPYSNQPQHF
TRBV28	TRBJ1-1	CASAVSYEAFF
TRBV6-6	TRBJ1-2	CASSPDGNYGYTF
TRBV6-1	TRBJ1-1	CASSEEGRGLDEAFF